The sample holds a few counts of the clone carrying this T cell receptor (beta chain). Its matching antigen is unknown. Germline V gene lookup returns CDR1 SQVTM and CDR2 ANQGSEA. The CDR3 has 15 amino acids. V lost 7 bases to trimming and J lost 0 bases, with 17 bases between them. TCRdb's copy holds only in-frame clones and misses some; the assay was immunoSEQ multiplex PCR. The sample consists of around 990,000 clones, 77% of them appearing once. The sample comes from a study of shared clonotypes between healthy human individuals. Whole-study results and caveats: Only blood was sampled; tissue repertoires likely differ. Naive subsets generally exceeded memory subsets in estimated richness.

The source is a man aged 18 to 29 in good health. Some clones in this sample may be carry-over from other donors' samples. Sequencing was done on a sample of memory CD4+ T cells from PBMCs. Documented subset: CD45RA-negative fraction. This chain links TRBV29-1 with TRBJ2-3, with D possibly TRBD2 on 5 matching bases. CDR3 protein: CSAVGSGSSTDTQYF. The CDR3 DNA follows: TGCAGCGCCGTCGGGTCGGGATCTAGCACAGATACGCAGTATTTT.